These T cell receptor beta chains were read from a single sample in a study of response to subunit inactivated influenza vaccine. TCRdb recomputed calls from the RT-PCR reads with MiXCR, one row per CDR3 protein. Here the sample spans about 780,000 distinct CDR3 sequences, roughly 20% being singletons. The source was PBMCs from blood, collected 5 days after vaccination. The origin of the receptors is a man between 45 and 60 years old who received an inactivated influenza vaccine. Each CDR3 is given with its conserved first and last residue.

v_call: TRBV5-1; cdr3_aa: CASSLAASNEQFF
v_call: TRBV3-1; cdr3_aa: CASRLTSGSTYEQYF
v_call: TRBV27; cdr3_aa: CASSLSGGAGGLPQYF
v_call: TRBV20-1; cdr3_aa: CSATWGADTGELFF
v_call: TRBV6-2/TRBV6-3; cdr3_aa: CASSYESLAGPQKQFF
v_call: TRBV20-1; cdr3_aa: CSARDAGGNQETQYF
v_call: TRBV3-1; cdr3_aa: CASGARTASTDTQYF
v_call: TRBV18; cdr3_aa: CASSPEQGREQYF
v_call: TRBV2; cdr3_aa: CASSKSGQAGAQHF
v_call: TRBV5-1; cdr3_aa: CASSEAGTARNEQFF
v_call: TRBV27; cdr3_aa: CASSPGSTPGELFF
v_call: TRBV4-3; cdr3_aa: CASSQDWGNYGYTF
v_call: TRBV2; cdr3_aa: CASSEGHDSRTSGSTDTQYF
v_call: TRBV20-1; cdr3_aa: CSARDPGQGDEQYF
v_call: TRBV5-1; cdr3_aa: CASSDGQGINEQFF
v_call: TRBV20-1; cdr3_aa: CSARDTGTTDTQYF
v_call: TRBV29-1; cdr3_aa: CSVLGGLQETQYF
v_call: TRBV7-9; cdr3_aa: CASSPMANYGYTF
v_call: TRBV7-9; cdr3_aa: CASRATGEQFF
v_call: TRBV20-1; cdr3_aa: CSARALGGNEQFF
v_call: TRBV7-2; cdr3_aa: CASSSSTGSYEQYF
v_call: TRBV7-9; cdr3_aa: CASSSALDSGNTIYF
v_call: TRBV5-1; cdr3_aa: CASSEQGASSYNEQFF
v_call: TRBV7-8; cdr3_aa: CASSLVRAEQYF
v_call: TRBV9; cdr3_aa: CASSAGTGAHEQYF
v_call: TRBV5-1; cdr3_aa: CASSQGLDDYNEQFF
v_call: TRBV4-1; cdr3_aa: CASSQVLMAEQFF
v_call: TRBV7-2; cdr3_aa: CASSTTPANVLTF
v_call: TRBV7-6; cdr3_aa: CASSLEVASWEQYF
v_call: TRBV4-1; cdr3_aa: CASSQDSGAFYNEQFF
v_call: TRBV6-1; cdr3_aa: CASGSRDGNTEAFF
v_call: TRBV12-3/TRBV12-4; cdr3_aa: CASSDRGRNIQYF
v_call: TRBV2; cdr3_aa: CASRGTGGVLVQYF
v_call: TRBV7-2; cdr3_aa: CASSLVDGRALSYEQYF
v_call: TRBV11-2; cdr3_aa: CASSLLAGAVYEQYF
v_call: TRBV12-3/TRBV12-4; cdr3_aa: CASSLAVDGLYGYTF
v_call: TRBV27; cdr3_aa: CASGRGVQYF
v_call: TRBV29-1; cdr3_aa: CSVRPRAVGNTIYF
v_call: TRBV12-3/TRBV12-4; cdr3_aa: CASSLVFGRGNFGELFF
v_call: TRBV20-1; cdr3_aa: CSASGAQGDLTDTQYF
v_call: TRBV7-9; cdr3_aa: CASSPPLAGAQETQYF
v_call: TRBV6-2/TRBV6-3; cdr3_aa: CASSYRGRGEDEQFF
v_call: TRBV5-1; cdr3_aa: CASSHGQGLYNEQFF
v_call: TRBV7-2; cdr3_aa: CASSLARLAKDNEQFF
v_call: TRBV12-3/TRBV12-4; cdr3_aa: CASSFGRLTAKNIQYF
v_call: TRBV7-2; cdr3_aa: CASSLGSKETQYF
v_call: TRBV11-2; cdr3_aa: CASSLHRDRTYEQYF
v_call: TRBV20-1; cdr3_aa: CSARAITSTDTQYF
v_call: TRBV10-3; cdr3_aa: CAISEPRSDITDTQYF
v_call: TRBV5-1; cdr3_aa: CASSTAPVNEQFF
v_call: TRBV20-1; cdr3_aa: CSAGTQGREQFF
v_call: TRBV4-1; cdr3_aa: CASSQNPRNIYNEQFF
v_call: TRBV10-2; cdr3_aa: CASSKRGGVSTGELFF
v_call: TRBV12-3/TRBV12-4; cdr3_aa: CASSTGTPEGETQYF